This TCR beta chain comes out of a study of T cells in women clearing cervical HPV infection. Study-level background: Controls gave blood once infection was undetectable; cases at lesion identification.

The V gene's germline CDR1 is SNHLY and CDR2 FYNNEI. CDR3 length equals 13 residues. V was pared by 6 bases and J by 5 bases, with 2 bases of the junction left unmatched. TCRdb's table, derived via immunoSEQ multiplex PCR, lists solely in-frame clones and lacks some. In all, the sample yields roughly 22,000 clones. A note on this clone: The read terminates 3 residues ahead of where the CDR3 ends, so the germline J gene completes it.

The TCR originated in a woman aged 18 to 75 with a cervical HPV16 infection that either progressed to CIN3+ or cleared (not recorded which). The rearrangement links TRBV2 to TRBJ1-5; 9 bases fit TRBD1. Sequences were obtained from blood buffy coat. CDR3 DNA (partial): TGTGCCAGCAGAGGGACAGGGTATCAGCCC. This gives the protein CASRGTGYQP. The entire CDR3 reads CASRGTGYQPQHF.